The text below deals with one T cell receptor (beta chain). Its target is unknown. The source of the sample is a study of PD-1 blockade in classical Hodgkin lymphoma. Looking at the study overall: Patients had nivolumab dosed at 3 mg/kg, delivered intravenously every 2 weeks. General observations from the study: Whoever responded completely had baseline diversity much like that seen in newly diagnosed patients. Some patients began nivolumab under 1 year after ASCT. These patients were excluded from later analyses. In CD4+ cells, TCR diversity went up significantly by C4D1, but in CD8+ cells it did not.

Produced via immunoSEQ multiplex PCR; TCRdb's table is partial and in-frame only. The data show some 39,000 clones, around 80% seen once. Germline V gene data show CDR1 as MNHEY and CDR2 as SMNVEV (reference sequence). This CDR3 comprises 13 residues. Trimming took 2 bases from V and 1 from J, leaving 5 bases between them. This sample's time point: cycle 4 day 1 (C4D1), after 6 weeks of nivolumab. Each patient relapsed following autologous stem cell transplantation, and prior brentuximab vedotin exposure differed. The chain recombines TRBV27 with TRBJ1-1, with D perhaps TRBD1 (5 bases). The source material was peripheral blood mononuclear cells (PBMCs), sampled before the fourth cycle of nivolumab. The origin of this receptor is a human donor with classical Hodgkin lymphoma. The CDR3 DNA reads TGTGCCAGCAGTTTAACAGGGAACACTGAAGCTTTCTTT. Translated: CASSLTGNTEAFF.